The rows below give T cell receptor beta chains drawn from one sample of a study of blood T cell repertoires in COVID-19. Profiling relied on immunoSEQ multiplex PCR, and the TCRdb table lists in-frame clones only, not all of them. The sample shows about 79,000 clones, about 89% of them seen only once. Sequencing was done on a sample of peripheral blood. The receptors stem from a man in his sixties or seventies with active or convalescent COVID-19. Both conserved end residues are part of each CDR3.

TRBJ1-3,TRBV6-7,CASSYSGGTPNSGNTIYF
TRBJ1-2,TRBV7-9,CASSLDAGQAYGYTF
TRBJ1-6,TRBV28,CASSSPTDRYNSPLHF
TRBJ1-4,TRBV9,CASSVAGATNEKLFF
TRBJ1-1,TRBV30,CAWDLTGSEAFF
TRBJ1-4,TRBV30,CAWASPGQRRGKLFF
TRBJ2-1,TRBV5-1,CASSPIAGVNNEQFF
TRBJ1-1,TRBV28,CASSHSGGVMNTEAFF
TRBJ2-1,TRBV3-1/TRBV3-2,CASSPSLGDEQFF
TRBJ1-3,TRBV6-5,CASTGDGNTIYF
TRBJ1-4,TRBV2,CASSERWGDRVEKLFF
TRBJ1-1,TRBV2,CASSDQGLEAFF
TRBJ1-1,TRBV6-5,CASSYGTGLNTEAFF
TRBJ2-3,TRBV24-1,CATSDPVPGGGDTQYF
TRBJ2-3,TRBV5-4,CASSLGQGFSDTQYF
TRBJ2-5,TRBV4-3,CASSQDLGGWETQYF
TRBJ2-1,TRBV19,CASSIWGGTSEFF
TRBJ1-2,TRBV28,CASSRGGADYGYTF
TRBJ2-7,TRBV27,CASSFTQGGEQYF
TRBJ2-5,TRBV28,CASSSYQETQYF
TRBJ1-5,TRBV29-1,CSVEENTGQPQHF
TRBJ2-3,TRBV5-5,CASSLVGQGLMDTQYF
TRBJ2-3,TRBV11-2,CASSSRGAASGSSDTQYF
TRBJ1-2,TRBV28,CASRDSHYGYTF
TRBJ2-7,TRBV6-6,CASSYPGLNAYEQYF
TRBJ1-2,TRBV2,CASRGQDYGYTF
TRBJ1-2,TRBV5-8,CASSFEALSYGYTF
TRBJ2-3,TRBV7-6,CASSSPTTRSTDTQYF